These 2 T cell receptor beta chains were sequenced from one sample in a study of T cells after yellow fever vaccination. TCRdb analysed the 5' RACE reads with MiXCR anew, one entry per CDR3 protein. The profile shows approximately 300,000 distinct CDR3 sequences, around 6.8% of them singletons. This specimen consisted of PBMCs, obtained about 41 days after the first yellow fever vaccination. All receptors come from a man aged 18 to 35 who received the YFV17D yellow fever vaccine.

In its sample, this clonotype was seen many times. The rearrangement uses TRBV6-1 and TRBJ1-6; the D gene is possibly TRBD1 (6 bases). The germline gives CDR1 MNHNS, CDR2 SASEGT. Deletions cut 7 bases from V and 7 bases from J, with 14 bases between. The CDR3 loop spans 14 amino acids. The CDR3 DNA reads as TGTGCCAGCAACGTGCAGGGGAGAAATTCACCCCTCCACTTT. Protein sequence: CASNVQGRNSPLHF.

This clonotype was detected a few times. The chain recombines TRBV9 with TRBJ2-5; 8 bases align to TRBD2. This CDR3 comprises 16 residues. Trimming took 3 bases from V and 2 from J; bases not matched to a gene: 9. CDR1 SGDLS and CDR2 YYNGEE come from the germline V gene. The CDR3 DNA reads TGTGCCAGCAGCGCCCGGGGGGGCACAGTTCAAGAGACCCAGTACTTC. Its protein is CASSARGGTVQETQYF.